The 16 T cell receptor beta chains below were found in one sample sequenced in a study of post-analysis software for immune sequencing data. Which antigens these TCRs recognize remains unknown. Study observations and caveats: Four to six TRBV segments were more frequent in patients than controls; TRBV5-6, TRBV5-1 and TRBV20-1 belonged to this group.

Unique molecular identifiers tagged the TCR beta cDNA libraries. TCRdb called the PCR reads again in MiXCR, with one record for every CDR3 protein. The sample records over 700,000 distinct CDR3 sequences, 25% to 30% being singletons. The sequencing input was blood. These receptors were collected from a girl between 10 and 17 years old with multiple sclerosis.

A few counts support this clonotype. The chain couples TRBV28 to TRBJ2-1, with D possibly being TRBD1 or TRBD2 (6 bases each). Trimming removed 3 bases at V and 7 bases at J, with 16 bases between. The CDR3 has 15 amino acids. Germline V gives CDR1 MDHEN, CDR2 SYDVKM. This chain's CDR3 is CASSFGGGGRNEQFF. The CDR3 bases are TGTGCCAGCAGTTTTGGAGGGGGTGGACGAAATGAGCAGTTCTTC.

The chain carries TRBV20-1 and TRBJ1-5, with 7 positions matching TRBD1. The V and J ends lost 4 bases and 0 bases, in that order; junction bases with no gene match: 3. The CDR3 has 14 residues. In germline, CDR1 is DFQATT, CDR2 SNEGSKA (reference sequence). CDR3 nucleotides: TGCAGTGCTATTCAGGGGGATAGCAATCAGCCCCAGCATTTT. Its protein product is CSAIQGDSNQPQHF.

This clonotype has a handful of counts. This chain connects TRBV5-1 to TRBJ2-1, with 8 bases matching TRBD2. J lost 8 bases, V lost 0 bases, and 7 bases had no gene match. The CDR3 has 15 amino acids. Germline assignment: CDR1 SGHRS and CDR2 YFSETQ. The CDR3 DNA reads as TGCGCCAGCAGCTTGGGTGACGGGAGGGCAGATGAGCAGTTCTTC. Its protein product is CASSLGDGRADEQFF.

This clonotype was detected a few times. V gene TRBV5-6 combines with J gene TRBJ2-5, with D perhaps TRBD2 (5 bases). Trimming took off 0 bases at V and 6 bases at J, with 12 bases between the two ends. CDR1 and CDR2 (germline): SGHDT, YYEEEE. The CDR3 runs 14 residues. The CDR3 region has the DNA TGTGCCAGCAGCTTGGGCGCTAGCCTGAAGACCCAGTACTTC. Translating gives CASSLGASLKTQYF.

This clonotype has just a few counts. The chain links TRBV4-3 to TRBJ2-5; D not resolved. The germline V gene encodes CDR1 LGHNA and CDR2 YSLEER. Deletions cut 1 base from V and 5 bases from J, with 14 bases between. This CDR3 has 15 amino acids. The DNA of the CDR3 is TGCGCCAGCAGCCAAGCTTCGAGGTTTGGGGAGACCCAGTACTTC. It yields the protein CASSQASRFGETQYF.

This chain links TRBV27 with TRBJ1-5; 7 nucleotides agree with TRBD1. Per germline, CDR1 MNHEY and CDR2 SMNVEV (reference sequence). CDR3 length: 14 amino acids. The V gene end was trimmed by 5 bases and the J gene end by 6 bases; junction bases not matched to a gene: 7. The CDR3 loop is CASSLTGVGQPQHF. The DNA for the CDR3 is TGTGCCAGCAGTCTCACAGGGGTCGGTCAGCCCCAGCATTTT.

V is TRBV11-2 and J is TRBJ1-2; D might be TRBD1 (5 bases). Germline V CDR1 and CDR2: SGHAT, FQNNGV. V lost 4 bases and J 8 bases, leaving 20 bases between the germline ends. This CDR3 is 15 amino acids long. The DNA for the CDR3 is TGTGCCAGCAGCTCCCCTGGGGGGGGTCGGAGCGGCTACACCTTC. It is translated as CASSSPGGGRSGYTF.

This chain connects TRBV4-3 to TRBJ2-1, with 8 bases identical to TRBD2. Germline CDR1 is LGHNA and CDR2 is YSLEER. The CDR3 contains 17 residues. The V and J ends lost 0 bases and 4 bases, in that order; junction bases with no gene match: 8. Here the CDR3 reads CASSQEKGGRRYNEQFF. In nucleotides, the CDR3 is TGCGCCAGCAGCCAAGAAAAAGGCGGGAGGCGGTACAATGAGCAGTTCTTC.

This chain links TRBV3-1 with TRBJ2-4; possible D gene TRBD2, 6 bases. The CDR3 is 17 residues long. Trimming removed 1 base at V and 0 bases at J, with 13 bases between. CDR1 and CDR2 (germline): LGHDT, YNNKEL (reference sequence). The CDR3 region is CASSQGAAGLAKNIQYF. In DNA, the CDR3 is TGTGCCAGCAGCCAAGGTGCGGCGGGGCTAGCCAAAAACATTCAGTACTTC.

The V and J genes are TRBV5-6 and TRBJ1-2, with 10 bases aligning to TRBD1. CDR1 SGHDT and CDR2 YYEEEE come from the germline V gene. Losses at the gene ends were 4 bases for V and 6 bases for J; bases not matched to a gene: 15. The CDR3 runs to 17 residues. The CDR3: CASSEDGTGVYQHGYTF. CDR3 nucleotides: TGTGCCAGCAGCGAGGATGGGACAGGGGTTTATCAACATGGCTACACCTTC.

V and J are TRBV27 and TRBJ2-5; D gene uncertain. This CDR3 spans 13 amino acids. Deletions cut 5 bases from V and 11 bases from J, with 18 bases between. The germline CDR1 and CDR2 sequences are MNHEY and SMNVEV (reference sequence). The CDR3 is CASSPWRPYVQYF. The CDR3 region has the DNA TGTGCCAGCAGTCCGTGGCGGCCCTACGTGCAGTACTTC.

This clonotype came up a few times. The chain combines TRBV6-1 with TRBJ2-1; 7 positions agree with TRBD2. Germline V gene sequence: CDR1 MNHNS, CDR2 SASEGT. The CDR3 length is 15 residues. Trimming took 10 bases from V and 4 from J; bases not matched to a gene: 13. The CDR3: CANKLPGRLYNEQFF. The CDR3 bases are TGTGCCAACAAGTTGCCCGGGAGGCTATACAATGAGCAGTTCTTC.

In its sample, this clonotype was seen a few times. This sequence joins TRBV20-1 and TRBJ2-4, with 10 bases aligning to TRBD1. TRBJ2-7 matches the DNA end more closely, so the J call is doubtful. Germline CDR1 and CDR2: DFQATT and SNEGSKA (reference sequence). The CDR3 spans 16 residues. As DNA, the CDR3 is TGCAGTACGAATTATCCGACAGGGGGCGTTCGCGGCGAGCAGTACTTC. It encodes CSTNYPTGGVRGEQYF.

V gene TRBV27 combines with J gene TRBJ2-3; maybe TRBD1 (5 bases). The CDR3 is 14 residues long. CDR1 is MNHEY and CDR2 is SMNVEV in the germline V gene (reference sequence). Trimming pared 4 bases from V and 5 bases from J, leaving 13 bases between. This chain's CDR3 is CASSYRSIRDTQYF. The CDR3 nucleotides are TGTGCCAGCAGTTACAGGTCTATTCGAGATACGCAGTATTTT.

This clonotype occurred a few times. This rearrangement joins TRBV29-1 to TRBJ1-5; 9 bases align to TRBD1. Germline V gene sequence: CDR1 SQVTM, CDR2 ANQGSEA. CDR3 length equals 13 residues. V was pared by 4 bases and J by 7 bases, with 5 bases of the junction left unmatched. This CDR3 reads CSVGQGVNQPQHF. CDR3 coding DNA: TGCAGCGTTGGACAGGGGGTCAACCAGCCCCAGCATTTT.

Of note for this clonotype: At one of its ends the junction is not consistent with the germline gene, which may arise from a read error. This rearrangement joins TRBV29-1 to TRBJ1-4; no clear D. The germline CDR1 and CDR2 sequences are SQVTM and ANQGSEA. The CDR3 totals 13 residues. CDR3 protein: CSVAHREDEKRFF. CDR3 in DNA: TGCAGCGTCGCCCATCGGGAGGATGAAAAACGGTTTTTT.